These T cell receptor beta chains were read from a single sample in a study of T cells in localized non-small cell lung cancer. Here immunoSEQ multiplex PCR was the method, and the copy in TCRdb shows in-frame clones only, minus some. The sample consists of around 2,600 clones, just under 25% of them appearing once. Sequenced material: lung tumor tissue, taken before any cancer treatment. The origin of the receptors is a female donor older than 55 with stage I lung adenocarcinoma. CDR3s include the opening cysteine and the closing phenylalanine or tryptophan. D genes are given only for firm matches. The listing skips clone size in some rows; elsewhere it reads once, few, many or a size class.

d_call clone_size j_call v_call cdr3_aa cdr3_nt
TRBD2 few TRBJ2-7 TRBV11-3 CASSRTSQENYEQYF TGTGCCAGCAGCCGGACTAGTCAAGAAAACTACGAGCAGTACTTC
NA NA TRBJ1-3 TRBV6-8 CASPAEQGRKSSGNTIYF TGTGCCAGCCCGGCCGAGCAGGGGCGAAAAAGCTCTGGAAACACCATATATTTT
NA few TRBJ2-1 TRBV18 CASSPRATGGDEQFF TGTGCCAGCTCACCACGTGCGACAGGAGGGGATGAGCAGTTCTTC
NA NA TRBJ2-1 TRBV11-3 CASSFTGADFNEQFF TGTGCCAGCAGTTTTACAGGTGCCGACTTCAATGAGCAGTTCTTC
TRBD2 NA TRBJ2-3 TRBV12-5 CASGLIAGGMTDTQYF TGTGCTAGTGGTTTGATAGCGGGAGGCATGACAGATACGCAGTATTTT
TRBD2 NA TRBJ2-7 TRBV11-3 CASSKSGGATEQYF TGTGCCAGCAGCAAAAGCGGGGGGGCCACCGAGCAGTACTTC
NA NA TRBJ1-5 TRBV28 CASSRSVGEGQPQHF TGTGCCAGCAGCCGATCCGTAGGGGAGGGTCAGCCCCAGCATTTT
TRBD1 few TRBJ2-6 TRBV9 CASSVDRGNSGANVLTF TGTGCCAGCAGCGTCGACAGGGGCAACTCTGGGGCCAACGTCCTGACTTTC
NA few TRBJ2-6 TRBV11-3 CASSLARVSGANVLTF TGTGCCAGCAGCTTGGCTAGGGTTTCCGGGGCCAACGTCCTGACTTTC
TRBD1 few TRBJ1-1 TRBV18 CASSRRDSEAFF TGTGCCAGCTCACGCCGGGACAGTGAAGCTTTCTTT
TRBD1 few TRBJ1-5 TRBV6-1 CASSEAGGGGQPQHF TGTGCCAGCAGTGAAGCAGGAGGGGGCGGTCAGCCCCAGCATTTT
NA few TRBJ2-3 TRBV6-8 CASSYSKDTQYF TGTGCCAGCAGTTACTCGAAGGATACGCAGTATTTT
TRBD1 few TRBJ2-5 TRBV28 CASSPDRGGPETQYF TGTGCCAGCAGTCCCGACAGGGGGGGACCAGAGACCCAGTACTTC
TRBD2 NA TRBJ2-3 TRBV5-1 CASSRGTSGSSRTDTQYF TGCGCCAGCAGCCGAGGGACTAGCGGGAGTTCCCGCACAGATACGCAGTATTTT
NA medium-sized TRBJ1-1 TRBV29-1 CSVVRYDTEAFF TGCAGCGTTGTCAGGTACGACACTGAAGCTTTCTTT
TRBD1 NA TRBJ1-4 TRBV6-8 CASSVSQGFSEKLFF TGTGCCAGCAGTGTATCACAGGGGTTCAGTGAAAAACTGTTTTTT
NA NA TRBJ1-3 TRBV18 CASSRRPAGDTIYF TGTGCCAGCTCACGACGACCGGCAGGAGACACCATATATTTT
TRBD1 few TRBJ2-2 TRBV19 CASRWGETGSGGELFF TGTGCCAGTAGATGGGGTGAGACAGGGTCCGGAGGAGAGCTGTTTTTT
TRBD2 NA TRBJ2-7 TRBV19 CASSIPLAGTSEQYF TGTGCCAGTAGTATTCCCCTAGCGGGAACATCCGAGCAGTACTTC
NA few TRBJ1-5 TRBV11-3 CASSLEGEWINQPQHF TGTGCCAGCAGCTTAGAAGGAGAGTGGATCAATCAGCCCCAGCATTTT
NA NA TRBJ2-2 TRBV11-3 CASSLVGRNTGELFF TGTGCCAGCAGCTTAGTGGGTAGGAACACCGGGGAGCTGTTTTTT
TRBD1 NA TRBJ1-1 TRBV18 CASSPPGTGAEAFF TGTGCCAGCTCACCACCCGGGACAGGGGCTGAAGCTTTCTTT
NA NA TRBJ1-1 TRBV11-3 CASSILPPDSNSREAFF TGTGCCAGCAGCATTTTGCCTCCGGACAGTAACTCTCGTGAAGCTTTCTTT